This T cell receptor (beta chain) was found in a study of identical twins. Study results and limitations: Conclusions were drawn cross-sectionally by statistical analysis, without following the same donors. The study found that models underestimated out-of-frame TCR alpha sharing in monozygotic twins. Zero-insertion analyses might be partly confounded by invariant T cells like MAIT and iNKT. Excess sharing by twins proved weaker in beta out-of-frame sequences.

This clonotype was picked up a small number of times. Its antigen is unknown. TCRdb passed the 5' RACE reads through MiXCR, listing each CDR3 protein once. The sample records roughly 250,000 distinct CDR3 sequences, over 12% being singletons. V lost 3 bases and J lost 2, with 9 bases in between. The V gene's germline CDR1 is SGHRS and CDR2 YFSETQ. This CDR3 contains 13 residues. V usage is TRBV5-1 and J usage is TRBJ2-7; D possibly corresponds to TRBD2 (5 bases). Source material: memory (CD45RO+) T cells sorted from blood. The sequence derives from a woman between 18 and 29 years old in good health. CDR3 nucleotides: TGCGCCAGCAGCTACGAGGGAACCTACGAGCAGTACTTC. Translating gives CASSYEGTYEQYF.